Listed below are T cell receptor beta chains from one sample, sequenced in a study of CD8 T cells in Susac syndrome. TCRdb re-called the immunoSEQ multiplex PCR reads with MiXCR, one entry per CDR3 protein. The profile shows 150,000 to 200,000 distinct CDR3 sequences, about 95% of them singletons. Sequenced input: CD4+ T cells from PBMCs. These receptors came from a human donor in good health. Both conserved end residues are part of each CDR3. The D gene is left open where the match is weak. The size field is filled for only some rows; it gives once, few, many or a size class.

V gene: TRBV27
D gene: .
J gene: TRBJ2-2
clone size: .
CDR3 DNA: TGTGCCAGCAGTTTTGTCTTGGGGCCCCCGAACACCGGGGAGCTGTTTTTT
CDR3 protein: CASSFVLGPPNTGELFF

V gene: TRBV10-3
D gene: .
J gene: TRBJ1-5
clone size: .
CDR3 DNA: TGTGCCATCAGGGGGGAAGGAGGGGGCAATCAGCCCCAGCATTTT
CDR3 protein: CAIRGEGGGNQPQHF

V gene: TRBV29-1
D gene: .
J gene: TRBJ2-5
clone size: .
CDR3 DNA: TGCAGCGTTGTAGGGGTGTTGCAAGAGACCCAGTACTTC
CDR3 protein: CSVVGVLQETQYF

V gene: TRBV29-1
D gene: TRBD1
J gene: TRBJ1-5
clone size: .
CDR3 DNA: TGCAGCGCCAGGACAGGGGACAATCAGCCCCAGCATTTT
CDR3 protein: CSARTGDNQPQHF

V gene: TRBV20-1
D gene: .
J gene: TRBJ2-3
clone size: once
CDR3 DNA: TGCAGTGCTCAGCGTAGCACAGATACGCAGTATTTT
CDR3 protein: CSAQRSTDTQYF

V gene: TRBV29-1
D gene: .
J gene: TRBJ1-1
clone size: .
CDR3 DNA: TGCAGCGTTGATAAAACGCCGGCTTTCTTT
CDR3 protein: CSVDKTPAFF

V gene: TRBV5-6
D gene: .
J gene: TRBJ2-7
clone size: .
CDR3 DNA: TGTGCCAGCAGCTTGGGCCGGGGGCCCCCGTACGAGCAGTACTTC
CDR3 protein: CASSLGRGPPYEQYF

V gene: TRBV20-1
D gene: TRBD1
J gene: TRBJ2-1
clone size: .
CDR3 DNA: TGCAGTGCTGGGGGACAGGGACGCTACAATGAGCAGTTCTTC
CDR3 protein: CSAGGQGRYNEQFF

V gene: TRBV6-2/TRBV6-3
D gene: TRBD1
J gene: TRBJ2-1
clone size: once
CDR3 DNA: TGTGCCAGCAGTACGTGGTCCGGGACAGGGTCCTACAATGAGCAGTTCTTC
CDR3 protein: CASSTWSGTGSYNEQFF

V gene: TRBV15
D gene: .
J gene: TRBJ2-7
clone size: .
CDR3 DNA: TGTGCCACCAGCAGAGCCGGGACATCTCAGGCGGTGCAGTACTTC
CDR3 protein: CATSRAGTSQAVQYF

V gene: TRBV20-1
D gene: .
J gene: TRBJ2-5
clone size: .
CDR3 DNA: TGCAGTGCTAGTCCCGGCCCAGGAGAGACCCAGTACTTC
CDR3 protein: CSASPGPGETQYF

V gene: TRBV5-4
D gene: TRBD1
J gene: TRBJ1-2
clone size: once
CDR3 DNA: TGTGCCAGCAGCCGACAGGGACAGTATGGCTACACCTTC
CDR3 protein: CASSRQGQYGYTF

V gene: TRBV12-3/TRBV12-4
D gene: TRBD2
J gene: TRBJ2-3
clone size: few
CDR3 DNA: TGTGCCAGCAGTTTAGGACTAGCGACAACAGATACGCAGTATTTT
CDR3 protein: CASSLGLATTDTQYF

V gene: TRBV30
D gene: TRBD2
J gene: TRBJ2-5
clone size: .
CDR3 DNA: TGTGCCTGGAGCGCCCTCCGGACTAGCTGGGAGACCCAGTACTTC
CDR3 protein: CAWSALRTSWETQYF

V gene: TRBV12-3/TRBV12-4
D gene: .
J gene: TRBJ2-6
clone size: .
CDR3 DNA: TGTGCCAGCAGTTCTAGCTCTGGGGCCAACGTCCTGACTTTC
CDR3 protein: CASSSSSGANVLTF

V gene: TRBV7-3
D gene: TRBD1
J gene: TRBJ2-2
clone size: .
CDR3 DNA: TGTGCCAGCAGCTCACAGGGGGCTGGCACCGGGGAGCTGTTTTTT
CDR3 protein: CASSSQGAGTGELFF

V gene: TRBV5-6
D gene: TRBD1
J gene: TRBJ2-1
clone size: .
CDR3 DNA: TGTGCCAGCAGTATACAGGGGATCTCCTACAATGAGCAGTTCTTC
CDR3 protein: CASSIQGISYNEQFF

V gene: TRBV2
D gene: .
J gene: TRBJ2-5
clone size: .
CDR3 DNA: TGTGCCAGCAGCAAAGTACAGGGCAGAGAGACCCAGTACTTC
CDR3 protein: CASSKVQGRETQYF

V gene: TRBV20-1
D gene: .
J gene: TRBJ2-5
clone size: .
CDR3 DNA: TGCAGTGCAAGTTTTCGGGAGACCCAGTACTTC
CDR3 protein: CSASFRETQYF

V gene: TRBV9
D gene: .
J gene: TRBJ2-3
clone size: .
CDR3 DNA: TGTGCCAGCAGCGTAGCTAGCACAGATACGCAGTATTTT
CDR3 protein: CASSVASTDTQYF

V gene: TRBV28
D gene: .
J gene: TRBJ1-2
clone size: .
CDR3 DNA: TGTGCCAGCGGAGTCGGCTACACCTTC
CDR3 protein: CASGVGYTF

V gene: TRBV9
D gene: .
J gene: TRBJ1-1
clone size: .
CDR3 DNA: TGTGCCAGCAGCGCCGCGGGGGATCGCACTGAAGCTTTCTTT
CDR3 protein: CASSAAGDRTEAFF

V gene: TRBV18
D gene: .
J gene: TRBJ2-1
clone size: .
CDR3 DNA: TGTGCCAGCTCACCAGGGCAGCCGATCTCCTACAATGAGCAGTTCTTC
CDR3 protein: CASSPGQPISYNEQFF

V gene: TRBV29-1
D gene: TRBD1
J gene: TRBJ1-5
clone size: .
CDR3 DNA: TGCAGCGTGGGGACAGGCCAGGGACAGCCCCAGCATTTT
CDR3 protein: CSVGTGQGQPQHF

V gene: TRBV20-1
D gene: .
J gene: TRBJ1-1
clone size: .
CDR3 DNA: TGCAGTGCCGAGGACAGCATGAACACTGAAGCTTTCTTT
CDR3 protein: CSAEDSMNTEAFF

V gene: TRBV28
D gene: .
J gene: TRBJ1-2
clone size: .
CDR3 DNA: TGTGCCAGCAGGTCTCACAGTTCAAACTATGGCTACACCTTC
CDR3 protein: CASRSHSSNYGYTF

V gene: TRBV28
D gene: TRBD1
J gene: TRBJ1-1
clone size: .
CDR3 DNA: TGTGCCAGCAGCCCGGGGACAGGGCTTGGGAACACTGAAGCTTTCTTT
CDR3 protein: CASSPGTGLGNTEAFF

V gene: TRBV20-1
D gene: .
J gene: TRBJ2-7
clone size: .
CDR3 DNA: TGCAGTGCTAGAGACGCTAGCGCCTCCTACGAGCAGTACTTC
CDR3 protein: CSARDASASYEQYF

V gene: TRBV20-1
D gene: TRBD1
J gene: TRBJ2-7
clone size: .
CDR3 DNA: TGCAGTGCTAGAGACCCTATAGACAGGGGGGACGAGCAGTACTTC
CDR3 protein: CSARDPIDRGDEQYF

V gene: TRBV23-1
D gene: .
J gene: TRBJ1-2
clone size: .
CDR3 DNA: TGCGCCAGCAGTCCTCACCTCGTGGGAAATGGCTACACCTTC
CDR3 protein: CASSPHLVGNGYTF

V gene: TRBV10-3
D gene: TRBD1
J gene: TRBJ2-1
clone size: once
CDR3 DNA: TGTGCCATCAGTGACGGGACAGGTAACAACAATGAGCAGTTCTTC
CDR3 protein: CAISDGTGNNNEQFF

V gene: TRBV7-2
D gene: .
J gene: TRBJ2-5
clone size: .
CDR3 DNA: TGTGCCAGCAGCTTAATGACTGACGGGGAGACCCAGTACTTC
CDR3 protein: CASSLMTDGETQYF

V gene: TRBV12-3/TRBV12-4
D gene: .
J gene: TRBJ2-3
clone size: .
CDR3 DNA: TGTGCCAGCAGCCGCGCCCGGAATACGCAGTATTTT
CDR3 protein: CASSRARNTQYF

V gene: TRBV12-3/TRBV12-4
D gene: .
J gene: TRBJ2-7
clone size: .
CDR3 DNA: TGTGCCAGCAGTGCAGGACACGGCACCTACGAGCAGTACTTC
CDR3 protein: CASSAGHGTYEQYF

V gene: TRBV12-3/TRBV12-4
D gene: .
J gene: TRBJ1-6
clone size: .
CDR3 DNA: TGTGCCAGCAGTTTAGAGAGCTCCTATAATTCACCCCTCCACTTT
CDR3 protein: CASSLESSYNSPLHF

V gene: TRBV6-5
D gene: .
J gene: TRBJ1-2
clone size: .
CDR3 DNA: TGTGCCAGCAGTCGAAAAACCGACAGGTTCTATGGCTACACCTTC
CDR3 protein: CASSRKTDRFYGYTF

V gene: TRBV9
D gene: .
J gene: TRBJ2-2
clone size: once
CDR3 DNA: TGTGCCAGCAGCGTAGATGGGAGGTCCGGGGAGCTGTTTTTT
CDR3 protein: CASSVDGRSGELFF

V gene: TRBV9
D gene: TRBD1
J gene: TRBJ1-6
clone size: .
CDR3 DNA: TGTGCCAGCAGCCCCACGGGGACAGCCTATAATTCACCCCTCCACTTT
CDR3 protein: CASSPTGTAYNSPLHF

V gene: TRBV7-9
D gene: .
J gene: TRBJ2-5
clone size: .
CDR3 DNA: TGTGCCAGCAGCCCAGCCCGGGAGACCCAGTACTTC
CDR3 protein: CASSPARETQYF

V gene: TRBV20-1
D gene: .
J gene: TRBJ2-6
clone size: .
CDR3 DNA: TGCAGTGCCCCCCTCCGCTCTGGGGCCAACGTCCTGACTTTC
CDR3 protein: CSAPLRSGANVLTF

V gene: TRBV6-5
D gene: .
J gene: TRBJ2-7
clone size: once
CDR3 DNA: TGTGCCAGCAGTTACGACAGGCCCCCCTACGAGCAGTACTTC
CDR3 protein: CASSYDRPPYEQYF

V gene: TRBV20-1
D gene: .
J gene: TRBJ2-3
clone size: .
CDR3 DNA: TGCAGTGCTAGAGGCACGGTTTCGCTAGGGGCAGATACGCAGTATTTT
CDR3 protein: CSARGTVSLGADTQYF

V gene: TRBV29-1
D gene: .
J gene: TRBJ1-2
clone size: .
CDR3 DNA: TGCAGCGTTGAGGAGCTCGCGAACTATGGCTACACCTTC
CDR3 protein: CSVEELANYGYTF

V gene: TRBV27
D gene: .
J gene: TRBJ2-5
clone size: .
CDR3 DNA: TGTGCCACCAAACTTTCCCAAGAGACCCAGTACTTC
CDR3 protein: CATKLSQETQYF

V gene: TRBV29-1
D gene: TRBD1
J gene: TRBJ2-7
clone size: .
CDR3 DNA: TGCAGCGTTAGAGACAGGGGGCAAAACGAGCAGTACTTC
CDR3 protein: CSVRDRGQNEQYF

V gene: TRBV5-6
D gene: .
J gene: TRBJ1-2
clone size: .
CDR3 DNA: TGTGCCAGCAGCTTGAGTCTGTTTCCAGGCTACACCTTC
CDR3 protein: CASSLSLFPGYTF

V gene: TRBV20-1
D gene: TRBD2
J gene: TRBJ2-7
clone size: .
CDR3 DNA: TGCAGTGCCCCCCTGGCGGGGGTATCCTACGAGCAGTACTTC
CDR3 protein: CSAPLAGVSYEQYF

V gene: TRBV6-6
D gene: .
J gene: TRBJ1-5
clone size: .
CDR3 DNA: TGTGCCAGCAGTGACAGGTCGGCGTCGAGCAATCAGCCCCAGCATTTT
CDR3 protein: CASSDRSASSNQPQHF

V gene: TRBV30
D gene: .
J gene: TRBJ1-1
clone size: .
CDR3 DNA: TGTGCCTGGAGCGGGTGGGGGCTCGAAGCTTTCTTT
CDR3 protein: CAWSGWGLEAFF

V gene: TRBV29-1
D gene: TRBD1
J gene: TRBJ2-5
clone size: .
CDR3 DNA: TGCAGCGGCCGGGACAGGGGCGACCAAGAGACCCAGTACTTC
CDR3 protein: CSGRDRGDQETQYF

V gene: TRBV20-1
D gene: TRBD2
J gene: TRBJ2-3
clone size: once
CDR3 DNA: TGCAGTGCTAGAGTTAGCGGGGGAACAGATACGCAGTATTTT
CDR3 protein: CSARVSGGTDTQYF

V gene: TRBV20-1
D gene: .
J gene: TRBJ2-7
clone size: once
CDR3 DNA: TGCAGTGCCGTACCTTACTACGAGCAGTACTTC
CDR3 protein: CSAVPYYEQYF

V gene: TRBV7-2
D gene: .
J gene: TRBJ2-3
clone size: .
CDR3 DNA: TGTGCCAGCTCGGTGGGACCCCAGCAGCCCACGCAGTATTTT
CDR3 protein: CASSVGPQQPTQYF

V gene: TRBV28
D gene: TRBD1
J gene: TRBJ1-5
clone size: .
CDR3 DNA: TGTGCCAGCAGTTTACACGGACAGGGAAGCAATCAGCCCCAGCATTTT
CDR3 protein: CASSLHGQGSNQPQHF

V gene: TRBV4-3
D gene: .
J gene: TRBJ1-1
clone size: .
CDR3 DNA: TGCGCCAGCAGCCAAGACGGCAGAAACACTGAAGCTTTCTTT
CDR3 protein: CASSQDGRNTEAFF